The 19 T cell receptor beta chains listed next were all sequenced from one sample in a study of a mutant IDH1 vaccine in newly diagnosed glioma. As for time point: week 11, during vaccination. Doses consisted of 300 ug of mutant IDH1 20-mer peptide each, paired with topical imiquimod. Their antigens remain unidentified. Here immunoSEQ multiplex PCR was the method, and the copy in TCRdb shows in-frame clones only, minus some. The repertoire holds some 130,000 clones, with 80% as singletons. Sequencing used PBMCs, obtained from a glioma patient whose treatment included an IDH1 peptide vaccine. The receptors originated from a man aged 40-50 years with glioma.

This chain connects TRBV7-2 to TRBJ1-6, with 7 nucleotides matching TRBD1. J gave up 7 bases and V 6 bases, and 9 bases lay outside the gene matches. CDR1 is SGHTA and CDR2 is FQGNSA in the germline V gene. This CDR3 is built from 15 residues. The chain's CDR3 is CASRSRDSRNSPLHF. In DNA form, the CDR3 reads TGTGCCAGCAGGTCTCGGGACAGCAGGAATTCACCCCTCCACTTT.

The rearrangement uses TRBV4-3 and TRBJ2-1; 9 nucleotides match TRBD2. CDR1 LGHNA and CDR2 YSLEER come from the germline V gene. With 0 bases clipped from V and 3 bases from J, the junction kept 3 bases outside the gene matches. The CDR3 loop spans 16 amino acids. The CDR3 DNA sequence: TGCGCCAGCAGCCAAGAGGCGGGAGGGGTCTACAATGAGCAGTTCTTC. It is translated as CASSQEAGGVYNEQFF.

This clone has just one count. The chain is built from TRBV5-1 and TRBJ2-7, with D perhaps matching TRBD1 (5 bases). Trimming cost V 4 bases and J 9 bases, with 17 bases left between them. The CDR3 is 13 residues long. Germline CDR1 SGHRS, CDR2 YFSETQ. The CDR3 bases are TGCGCCAGCAGCCATGGGGCCTCAGGAGTGCAGTACTTC. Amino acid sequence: CASSHGASGVQYF.

CDR3 protein: CASSQGSVDTGELFF. In nucleotides, the CDR3 is TGCGCCAGCAGCCAAGGTTCGGTGGACACCGGGGAGCTGTTTTTT. The chain carries TRBV4-1 and TRBJ2-2; D call uncertain. The germline CDR1 and CDR2 sequences are MGHRA and YSYEKL. The CDR3 spans 15 residues. V was shortened by 1 base and J by 3 bases, with 9 bases between the two germline ends.

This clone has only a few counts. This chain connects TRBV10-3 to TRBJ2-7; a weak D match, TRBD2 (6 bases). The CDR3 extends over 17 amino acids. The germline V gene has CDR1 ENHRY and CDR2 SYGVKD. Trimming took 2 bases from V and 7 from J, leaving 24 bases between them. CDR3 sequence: CAISEIPRGPPFVEQYF. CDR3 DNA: TGTGCCATCAGTGAGATTCCGCGGGGCCCCCCCTTCGTTGAGCAGTACTTC.

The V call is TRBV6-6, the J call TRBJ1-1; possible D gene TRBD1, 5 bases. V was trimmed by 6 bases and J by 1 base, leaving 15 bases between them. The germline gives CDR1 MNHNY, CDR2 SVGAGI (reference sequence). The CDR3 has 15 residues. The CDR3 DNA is TGTGCCAGCAGCCCGGGACGGACAAGGAACACTGAAGCTTTCTTT. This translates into CASSPGRTRNTEAFF.

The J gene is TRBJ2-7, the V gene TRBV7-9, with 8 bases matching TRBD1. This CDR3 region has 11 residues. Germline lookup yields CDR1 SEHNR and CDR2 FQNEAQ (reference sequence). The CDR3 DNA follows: TGTTCAACGGGACAGGCCTACGAGCAGTACTTC. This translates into CSTGQAYEQYF.

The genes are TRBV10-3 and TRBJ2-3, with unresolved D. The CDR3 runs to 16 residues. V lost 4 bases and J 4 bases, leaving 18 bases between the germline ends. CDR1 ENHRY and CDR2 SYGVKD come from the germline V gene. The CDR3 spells CAISVGWTTPPDTQYF. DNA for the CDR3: TGTGCCATCAGTGTTGGTTGGACCACCCCCCCAGATACGCAGTATTTT.

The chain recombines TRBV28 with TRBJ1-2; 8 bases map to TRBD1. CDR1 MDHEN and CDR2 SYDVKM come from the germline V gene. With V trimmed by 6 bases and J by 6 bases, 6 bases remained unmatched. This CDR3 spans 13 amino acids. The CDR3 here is CASSRWTGNGYTF. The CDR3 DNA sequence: TGTGCCAGCAGCCGGTGGACAGGGAATGGCTACACCTTC.

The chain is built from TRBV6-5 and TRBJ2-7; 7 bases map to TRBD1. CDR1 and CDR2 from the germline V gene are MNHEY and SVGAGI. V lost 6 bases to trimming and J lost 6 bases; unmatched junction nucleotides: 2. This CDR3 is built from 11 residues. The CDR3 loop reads CASRNRGEQYF. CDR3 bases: TGTGCCAGCAGAAACAGGGGCGAGCAGTACTTC.

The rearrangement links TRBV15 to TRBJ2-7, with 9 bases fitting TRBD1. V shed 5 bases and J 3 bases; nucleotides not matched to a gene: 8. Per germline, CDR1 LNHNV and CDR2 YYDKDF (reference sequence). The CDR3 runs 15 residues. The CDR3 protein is CATSLIPGQGYEQYF. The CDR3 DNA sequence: TGTGCCACCAGCCTTATTCCGGGACAGGGCTACGAGCAGTACTTC.

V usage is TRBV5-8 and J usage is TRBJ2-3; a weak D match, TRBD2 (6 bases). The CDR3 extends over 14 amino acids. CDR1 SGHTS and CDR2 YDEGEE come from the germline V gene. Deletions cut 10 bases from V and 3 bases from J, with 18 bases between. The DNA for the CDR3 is TGTGCCGGAGCGGGTGGTCAAGTAACAGATACGCAGTATTTT. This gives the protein CAGAGGQVTDTQYF.

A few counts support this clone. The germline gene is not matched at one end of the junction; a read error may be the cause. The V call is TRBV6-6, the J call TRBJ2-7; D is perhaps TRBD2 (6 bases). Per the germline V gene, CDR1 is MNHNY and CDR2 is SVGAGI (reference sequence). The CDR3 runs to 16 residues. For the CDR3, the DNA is TGTGCCAGCAGTTACCCTCCCGGGACTCCCTCCAACGAGCAGTACTTC. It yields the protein CASSYPPGTPSNEQYF.

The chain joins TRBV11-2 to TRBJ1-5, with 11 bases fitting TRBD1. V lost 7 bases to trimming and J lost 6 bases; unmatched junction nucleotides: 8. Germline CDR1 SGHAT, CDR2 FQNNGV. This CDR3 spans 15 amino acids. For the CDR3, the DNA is TGTGCCAGCACCCCGGGGACAGGGGGGAGTCAGCCCCAGCATTTT. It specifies CASTPGTGGSQPQHF.

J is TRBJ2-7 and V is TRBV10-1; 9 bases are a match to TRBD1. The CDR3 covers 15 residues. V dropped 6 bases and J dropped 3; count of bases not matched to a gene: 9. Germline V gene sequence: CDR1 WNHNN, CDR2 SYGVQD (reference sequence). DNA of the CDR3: TGCGCCAGCAGCCCGGGACAGGGATCACACTACGAGCAGTACTTC. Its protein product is CASSPGQGSHYEQYF.

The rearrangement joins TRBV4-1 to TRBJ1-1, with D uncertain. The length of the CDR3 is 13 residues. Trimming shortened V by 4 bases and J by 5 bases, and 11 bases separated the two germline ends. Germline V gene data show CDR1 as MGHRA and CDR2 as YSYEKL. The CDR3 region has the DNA TGCGCCAGCAGCCCGCTGTTTGGGACTGAAGCTTTCTTT. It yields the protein CASSPLFGTEAFF.

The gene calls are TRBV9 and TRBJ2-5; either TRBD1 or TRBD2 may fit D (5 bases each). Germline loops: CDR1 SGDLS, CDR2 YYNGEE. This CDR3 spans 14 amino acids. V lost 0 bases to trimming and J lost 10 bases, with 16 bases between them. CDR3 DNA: TGTGCCAGCAGCGTAGGGGTAGGGACCGAGGGCCAGTACTTC. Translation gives CASSVGVGTEGQYF.

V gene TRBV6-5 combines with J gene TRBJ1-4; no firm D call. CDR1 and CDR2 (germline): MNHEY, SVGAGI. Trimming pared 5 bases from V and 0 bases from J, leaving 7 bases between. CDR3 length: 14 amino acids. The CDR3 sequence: CASSRRSTNEKLFF. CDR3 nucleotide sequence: TGTGCCAGCAGTCGCCGGTCAACTAATGAAAAACTGTTTTTT.

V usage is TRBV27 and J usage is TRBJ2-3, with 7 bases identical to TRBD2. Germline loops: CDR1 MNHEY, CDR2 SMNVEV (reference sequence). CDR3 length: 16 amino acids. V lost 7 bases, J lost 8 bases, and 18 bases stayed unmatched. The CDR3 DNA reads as TGTGCCAGCACCCTACTATCGGGTCGGGGAGGGTCTACGCAGTATTTT. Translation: CASTLLSGRGGSTQYF.